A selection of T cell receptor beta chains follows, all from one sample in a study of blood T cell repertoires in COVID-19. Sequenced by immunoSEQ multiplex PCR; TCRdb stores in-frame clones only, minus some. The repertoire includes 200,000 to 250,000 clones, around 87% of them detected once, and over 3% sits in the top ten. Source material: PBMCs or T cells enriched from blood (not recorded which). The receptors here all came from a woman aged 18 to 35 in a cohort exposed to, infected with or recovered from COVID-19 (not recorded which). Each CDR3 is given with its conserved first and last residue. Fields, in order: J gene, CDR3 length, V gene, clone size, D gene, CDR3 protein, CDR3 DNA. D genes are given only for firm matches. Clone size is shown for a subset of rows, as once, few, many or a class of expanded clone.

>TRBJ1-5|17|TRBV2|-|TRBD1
CASMIGGTSPIGQPQHF
TGTGCCAGCATGATAGGGGGCACCTCCCCGATCGGGCAGCCCCAGCATTTT
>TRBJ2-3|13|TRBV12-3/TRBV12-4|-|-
CASRPVWLDTQYF
TGTGCCAGCAGGCCTGTGTGGCTTGATACGCAGTATTTT
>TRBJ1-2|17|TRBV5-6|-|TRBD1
CASSPTGTGGVIYGYTF
TGTGCCAGCAGCCCAACCGGGACAGGGGGCGTTATCTATGGCTACACCTTC
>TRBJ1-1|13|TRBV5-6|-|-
CASSRRRNTEAFF
TGTGCCAGCAGCCGGAGGAGGAACACTGAAGCTTTCTTT
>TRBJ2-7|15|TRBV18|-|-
CASSPREDSPYEQYF
TGTGCCAGCTCACCACGTGAGGACAGCCCCTACGAGCAGTACTTC
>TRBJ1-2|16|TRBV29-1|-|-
CSVGRDRMMGGDGYTF
TGCAGCGTTGGACGGGACCGAATGATGGGGGGAGATGGCTACACCTTC
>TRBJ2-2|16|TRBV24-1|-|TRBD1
CATSDAGTANTGELFF
TGTGCCACCAGTGATGCCGGGACAGCCAACACCGGGGAGCTGTTTTTT
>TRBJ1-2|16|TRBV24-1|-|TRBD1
CATSDSRTGTAYGYTF
TGTGCCACCAGTGATTCCCGAACCGGGACAGCTTATGGCTACACCTTC
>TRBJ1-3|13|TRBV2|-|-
CASTLTEGNTIYF
TGTGCCAGCACTTTGACAGAAGGAAACACCATATATTTT
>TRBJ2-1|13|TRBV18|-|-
CASSPPMANEQFF
TGTGCCAGCTCACCACCCATGGCCAATGAGCAGTTCTTC
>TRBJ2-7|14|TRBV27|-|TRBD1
CASSFQGETYEQYF
TGTGCCAGCAGTTTCCAGGGGGAAACCTACGAGCAGTACTTC
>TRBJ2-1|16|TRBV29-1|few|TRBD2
CSVEGLETPSYNEQFF
TGCAGCGTTGAGGGACTAGAGACTCCCTCCTACAATGAGCAGTTCTTC
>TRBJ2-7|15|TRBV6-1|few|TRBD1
CASSDLGQGGYEQYF
TGTGCCAGCAGTGACCTCGGACAGGGCGGGTACGAGCAGTACTTC
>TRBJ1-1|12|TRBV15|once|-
CATRGGPTEAFF
TGTGCCACCCGGGGGGGACCCACTGAAGCTTTCTTT
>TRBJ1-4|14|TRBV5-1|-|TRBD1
CASSLVQGGEKLFF
TGCGCCAGCAGCTTGGTACAGGGGGGTGAAAAACTGTTTTTT
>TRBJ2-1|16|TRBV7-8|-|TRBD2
CASSLGTSGGVNEQFF
TGTGCCAGCAGCTTAGGGACTAGCGGGGGGGTCAATGAGCAGTTCTTC
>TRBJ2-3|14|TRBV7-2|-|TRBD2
CASSPRLASDTQYF
TGTGCCAGCAGCCCACGACTAGCGTCAGATACGCAGTATTTT
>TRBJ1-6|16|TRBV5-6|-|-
CASSLGGSSYNSPLHF
TGTGCCAGCAGCTTGGGAGGGAGCTCCTATAATTCACCCCTCCACTTT
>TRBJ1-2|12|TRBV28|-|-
CASSFIHYGYTF
TGTGCCAGCAGTTTCATTCACTATGGCTACACCTTC
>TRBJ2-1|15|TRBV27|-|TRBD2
CASSFLADHYNEQFF
TGTGCCAGCAGTTTTCTAGCGGACCACTACAATGAGCAGTTCTTC
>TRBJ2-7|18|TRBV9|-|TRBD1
CASSVGPRDRWNPYEQYF
TGTGCCAGCAGCGTAGGCCCTCGGGACAGGTGGAATCCCTACGAGCAGTACTTC
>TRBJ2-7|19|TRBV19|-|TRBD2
CASSLGLAGGALGSYEQYF
TGTGCCAGTAGTCTCGGACTAGCGGGAGGGGCTCTTGGGTCCTACGAGCAGTACTTC
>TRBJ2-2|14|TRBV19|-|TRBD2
CASTQAGGSGELFF
TGTGCCAGTACGCAGGCGGGGGGGTCTGGGGAGCTGTTTTTT
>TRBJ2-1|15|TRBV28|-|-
CASHSGSLRYNEQFF
TGTGCCAGTCATTCAGGGTCCCTCCGCTACAATGAGCAGTTCTTC
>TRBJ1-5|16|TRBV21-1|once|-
CASSPGTAYSNQPQHF
TGTGCCAGCAGCCCAGGGACAGCCTATAGCAATCAGCCCCAGCATTTT
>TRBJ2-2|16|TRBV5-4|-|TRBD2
CASSLPGLAGNGELFF
TGTGCCAGCAGCTTACCGGGACTAGCGGGAAACGGGGAGCTGTTTTTT
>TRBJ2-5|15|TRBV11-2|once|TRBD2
CASSFSGSFQETQYF
TGTGCCAGCAGCTTTAGCGGGTCATTCCAAGAGACCCAGTACTTC
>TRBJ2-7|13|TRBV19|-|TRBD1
CASRGQGSSEQYF
TGTGCCAGTAGGGGACAGGGGTCATCCGAGCAGTACTTC
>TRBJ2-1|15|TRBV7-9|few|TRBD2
CASSAPGLAGSEQFF
TGTGCCAGCAGCGCCCCGGGACTAGCGGGAAGTGAGCAGTTCTTC
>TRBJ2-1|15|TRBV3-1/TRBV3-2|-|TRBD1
CASSLLGQGMNEQFF
TGTGCCAGCAGCCTCTTGGGACAGGGGATGAATGAGCAGTTCTTC
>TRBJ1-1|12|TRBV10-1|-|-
CAPAEGNTEAFF
TGCGCCCCAGCGGAAGGGAACACTGAAGCTTTCTTT
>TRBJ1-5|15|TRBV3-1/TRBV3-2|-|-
CASSQAGGGVQPQHF
TGTGCCAGCAGCCAAGCCGGTGGAGGAGTTCAGCCCCAGCATTTT